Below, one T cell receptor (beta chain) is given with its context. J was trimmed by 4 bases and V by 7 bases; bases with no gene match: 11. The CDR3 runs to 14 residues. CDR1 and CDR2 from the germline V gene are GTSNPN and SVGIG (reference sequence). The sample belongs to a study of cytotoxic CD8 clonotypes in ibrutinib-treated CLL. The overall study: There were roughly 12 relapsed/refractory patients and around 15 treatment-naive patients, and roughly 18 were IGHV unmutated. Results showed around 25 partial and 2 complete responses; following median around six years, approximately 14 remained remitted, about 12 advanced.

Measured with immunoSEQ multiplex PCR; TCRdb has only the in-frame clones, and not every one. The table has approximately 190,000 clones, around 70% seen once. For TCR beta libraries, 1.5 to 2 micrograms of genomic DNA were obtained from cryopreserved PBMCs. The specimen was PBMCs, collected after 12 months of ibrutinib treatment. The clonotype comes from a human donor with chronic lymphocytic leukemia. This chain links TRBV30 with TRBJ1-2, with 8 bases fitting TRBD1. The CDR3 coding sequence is TGTGCCTCCAAACCTGACAGGGGTACCTATGGCTACACCTTC. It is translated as CASKPDRGTYGYTF. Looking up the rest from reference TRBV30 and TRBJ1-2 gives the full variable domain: SQTIHQWPATLVQPVGSPLSLECTVEGTSNPNLYWYRQAAGRGLQLLFYSVGIGQISSEVPQNLSASRPQDRQFILSSKKLLLSDSGFYLCASKPDRGTYGYTFGSGTRLTVV.